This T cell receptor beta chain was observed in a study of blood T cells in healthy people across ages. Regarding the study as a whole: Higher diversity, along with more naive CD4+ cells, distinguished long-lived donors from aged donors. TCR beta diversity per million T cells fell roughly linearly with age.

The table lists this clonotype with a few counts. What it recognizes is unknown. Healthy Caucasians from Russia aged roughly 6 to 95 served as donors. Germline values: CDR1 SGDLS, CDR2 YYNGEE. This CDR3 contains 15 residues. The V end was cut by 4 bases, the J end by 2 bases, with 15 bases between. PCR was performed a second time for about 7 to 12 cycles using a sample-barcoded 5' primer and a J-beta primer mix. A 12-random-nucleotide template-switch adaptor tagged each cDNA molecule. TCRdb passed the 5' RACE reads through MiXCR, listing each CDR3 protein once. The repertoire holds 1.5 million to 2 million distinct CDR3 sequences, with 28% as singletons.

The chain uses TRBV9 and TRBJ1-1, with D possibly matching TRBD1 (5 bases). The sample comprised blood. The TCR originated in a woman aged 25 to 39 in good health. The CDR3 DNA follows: TGTGCCAGCAGCTTCCGGGACCAGCTCAACACTGAAGCTTTCTTT. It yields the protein CASSFRDQLNTEAFF.